Sequencing of this TCR beta chain was carried out in a study of PD-1 blockade in classical Hodgkin lymphoma. This clone has just one count. CDR3 length: 14 residues. The V and J ends lost 3 bases and 5 bases respectively, with 10 bases between them. Germline CDR1 LGHNA, CDR2 YSLEER. The patients all showed relapse after autologous stem cell transplantation, while their brentuximab vedotin exposure varied. Profiling relied on immunoSEQ multiplex PCR, and the TCRdb table lists in-frame clones only, not all of them. This table holds 35,000 to 45,000 clones, about 72% found once. This receptor was obtained from a human donor with classical Hodgkin lymphoma. The specimen comprised peripheral blood mononuclear cells (PBMCs), sampled at baseline. V usage is TRBV4-3 and J usage is TRBJ2-2; perhaps TRBD2 as D (5 bases). The CDR3 coding sequence is TGCGCCAGCAGCCAGGAAGGGAGAACCGGGGAGCTGTTTTTT. Translated: CASSQEGRTGELFF.